The subject of this entry is one TCR beta chain. This sample is part of a study of shared T cell receptors in the human thymus. TCRdb keeps only in-frame clones here, not all; method: immunoSEQ multiplex PCR. The repertoire holds just under 550,000 clones, 70% to 80% seen once, with about 0.013% in the top ten. This CDR3 is 17 amino acids long. V was clipped by 1 base and J by 4 bases; unmatched bases: 8. Germline values: CDR1 SGHTA, CDR2 FQGNSA. The data also belong to a second study, concerning human thymus T cells. That source adds: Resections from corrective heart surgery supplied the thymus tissue. Thymic as well as blood repertoires seemed to favor certain V and J genes unevenly.

The origin of this receptor is a boy under two years old with a congenital heart defect. This chain uses TRBV7-2 with TRBJ2-2; TRBD1 matches 8 bases. The specimen sequenced was thymocytes. CDR3 region: CASSLEGPGGCTGELFF. DNA of the CDR3: TGTGCCAGCAGCTTAGAAGGCCCAGGGGGCTGCACCGGGGAGCTGTTTTTT.